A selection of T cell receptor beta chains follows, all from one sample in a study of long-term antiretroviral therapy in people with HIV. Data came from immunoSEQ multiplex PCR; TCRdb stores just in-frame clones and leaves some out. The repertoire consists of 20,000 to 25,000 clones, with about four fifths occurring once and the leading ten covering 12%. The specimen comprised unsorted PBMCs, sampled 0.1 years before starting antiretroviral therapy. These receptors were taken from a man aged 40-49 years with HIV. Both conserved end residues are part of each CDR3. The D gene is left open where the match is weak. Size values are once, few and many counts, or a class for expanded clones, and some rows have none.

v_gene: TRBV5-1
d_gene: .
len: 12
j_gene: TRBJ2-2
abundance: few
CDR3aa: CASSWGTGELFF
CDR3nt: TGCGCCAGCAGCTGGGGCACCGGGGAGCTGTTTTTT

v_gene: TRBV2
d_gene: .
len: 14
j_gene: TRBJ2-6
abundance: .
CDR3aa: CASSVSPGANVLTF
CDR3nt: TGTGCCAGCAGCGTTAGTCCCGGGGCCAACGTCCTGACTTTC

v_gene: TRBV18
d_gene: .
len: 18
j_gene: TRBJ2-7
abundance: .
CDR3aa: CASSPPPLVTSIPYEQYF
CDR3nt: TGTGCCAGCTCACCACCACCCCTAGTCACCTCGATACCCTACGAGCAGTACTTC

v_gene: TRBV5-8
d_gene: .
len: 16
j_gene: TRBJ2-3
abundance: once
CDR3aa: CASSLAGGTPADTQYF
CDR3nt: TGTGCCAGCAGCTTGGCCGGGGGCACACCGGCAGATACGCAGTATTTT

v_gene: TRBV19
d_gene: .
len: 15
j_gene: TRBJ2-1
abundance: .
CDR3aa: CASSAVGGPYNEQFF
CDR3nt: TGTGCCAGTAGCGCCGTGGGAGGCCCCTACAATGAGCAGTTCTTC

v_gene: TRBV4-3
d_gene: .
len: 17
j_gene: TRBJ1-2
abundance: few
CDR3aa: CASSQDSLSQGQKGYTF
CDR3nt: TGCGCCAGCAGCCAAGATTCCCTCTCACAGGGCCAGAAGGGCTACACCTTC

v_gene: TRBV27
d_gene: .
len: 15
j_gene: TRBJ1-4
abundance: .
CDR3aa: CASSTRGYRNEKLFF
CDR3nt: TGTGCCAGCTCCACGAGGGGGTACCGGAATGAAAAACTGTTTTTT

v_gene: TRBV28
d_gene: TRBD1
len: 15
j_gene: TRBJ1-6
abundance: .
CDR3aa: CASSLSDRANSPLHF
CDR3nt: TGTGCCAGCAGTTTATCGGACAGGGCTAATTCACCCCTCCACTTT

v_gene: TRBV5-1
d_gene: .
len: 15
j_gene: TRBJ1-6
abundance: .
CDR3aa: CASSLEGGSDSPLHF
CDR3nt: TGCGCCAGCAGCTTGGAAGGGGGGTCGGATTCACCCCTCCACTTT

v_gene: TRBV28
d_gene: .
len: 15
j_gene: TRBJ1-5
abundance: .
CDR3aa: CASRRGGGRNQPQHF
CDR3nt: TGTGCCAGCCGGAGAGGAGGGGGGCGCAATCAGCCCCAGCATTTT

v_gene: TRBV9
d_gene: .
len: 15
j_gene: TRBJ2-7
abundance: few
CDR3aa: CASSLGGGYSYEQYF
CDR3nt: TGTGCCAGCAGCCTGGGAGGGGGCTACTCCTACGAGCAGTACTTC

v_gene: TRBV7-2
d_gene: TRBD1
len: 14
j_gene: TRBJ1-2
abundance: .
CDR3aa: CASSPKRQGNGYTF
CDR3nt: TGTGCCAGCAGCCCTAAAAGACAGGGGAATGGCTACACCTTC

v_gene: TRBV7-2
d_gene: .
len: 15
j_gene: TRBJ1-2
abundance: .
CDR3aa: CASSLGPGGGGDYTF
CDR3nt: TGTGCCAGCAGCTTAGGCCCAGGAGGTGGGGGAGACTACACCTTC

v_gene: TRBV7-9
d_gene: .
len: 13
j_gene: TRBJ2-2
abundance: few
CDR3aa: CASRLEWPGELFF
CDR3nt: TGTGCCAGCAGGCTGGAATGGCCCGGGGAGCTGTTTTTT

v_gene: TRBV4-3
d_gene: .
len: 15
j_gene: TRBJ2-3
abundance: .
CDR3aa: CASSQTTRPTDTQYF
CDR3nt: TGCGCCAGCAGCCAGACTACGAGGCCCACAGATACGCAGTATTTT

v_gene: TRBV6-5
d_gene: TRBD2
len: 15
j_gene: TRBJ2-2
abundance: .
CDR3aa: CASSLPSGGPGELFF
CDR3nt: TGTGCCAGCAGTCTACCTAGCGGGGGGCCCGGGGAGCTGTTTTTT

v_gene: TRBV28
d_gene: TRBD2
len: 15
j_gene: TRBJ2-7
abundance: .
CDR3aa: CASSSGLAGHYEQYF
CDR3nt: TGTGCCAGCAGTTCTGGACTAGCGGGACACTACGAGCAGTACTTC

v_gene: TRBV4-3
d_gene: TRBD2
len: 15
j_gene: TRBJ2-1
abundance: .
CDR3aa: CASSRTSGRDGEQFF
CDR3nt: TGCGCCAGCAGTCGAACTAGCGGGAGGGACGGTGAGCAGTTCTTC

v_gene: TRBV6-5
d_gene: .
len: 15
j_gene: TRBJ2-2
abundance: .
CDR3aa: CASSHDGSNTGELFF
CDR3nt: TGTGCCAGCAGCCACGACGGCAGTAACACCGGGGAGCTGTTTTTT